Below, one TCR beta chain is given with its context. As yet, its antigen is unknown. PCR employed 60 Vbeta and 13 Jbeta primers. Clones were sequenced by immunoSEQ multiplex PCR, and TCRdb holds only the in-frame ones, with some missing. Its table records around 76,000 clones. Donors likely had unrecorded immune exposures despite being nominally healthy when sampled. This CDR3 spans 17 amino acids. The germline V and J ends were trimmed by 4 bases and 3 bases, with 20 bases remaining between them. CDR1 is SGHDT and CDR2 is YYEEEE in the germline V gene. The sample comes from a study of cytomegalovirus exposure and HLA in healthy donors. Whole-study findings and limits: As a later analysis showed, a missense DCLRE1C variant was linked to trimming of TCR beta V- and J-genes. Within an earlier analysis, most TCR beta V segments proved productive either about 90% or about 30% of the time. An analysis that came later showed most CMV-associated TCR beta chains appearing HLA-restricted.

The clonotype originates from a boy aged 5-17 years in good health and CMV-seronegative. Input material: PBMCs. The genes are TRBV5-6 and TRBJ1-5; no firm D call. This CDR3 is CASSVFSGEVDNQPQHF. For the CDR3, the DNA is TGTGCCAGCAGCGTGTTCTCCGGGGAGGTTGACAATCAGCCCCAGCATTTT.